Listed below are T cell receptor beta chains from one sample, sequenced in a study of preoperative IRX-2 immunotherapy in early breast cancer. Assay used: immunoSEQ multiplex PCR; TCRdb lists only in-frame clones, some missing. The sample records around 13,000 clones, under 95% being singletons. The specimen was obtained from a patient treated with IRX-2 immunotherapy. All receptors come from a human donor with breast cancer. Both conserved end residues are part of each CDR3. Part of the rows lack a size; the others show once, few, many or a class for expanded clones.

abundance	v_gene	CDR3aa
NA	TRBV9	CASSVEGYSTDTQYF
NA	TRBV2	CASSESAGGYQPQHF
NA	TRBV30	CAWSVLGGYQETQYF
NA	TRBV5-1	CASSLEGAGAFF
NA	TRBV5-5	CASSLWNTEAFF
NA	TRBV5-4	CASSLGGRVSGADTQYF
NA	TRBV21-1	CASSNIRDSGNTIYF
once	TRBV5-4	CASSPGQGSGNSPLHF
NA	TRBV7-6	CASSLTGVAPSEQYF
NA	TRBV6-1	CASSEGSGNSQPQHF
NA	TRBV28	CASSSGGVYSGNTIYF
NA	TRBV19	CASSIAVGGEFGNTIYF
once	TRBV11-3	CASSPRTSGDHNEQFF
once	TRBV5-1	CASSFTGTEAFF
NA	TRBV11-2	CASSSVSGGARSYNEQFF
once	TRBV4-2	CASTSPGGAAGELFF
NA	TRBV10-3	CAIRTQSTAGHKYYNEQFF
NA	TRBV12-5	CASGQGPPGFSGNTIYF
NA	TRBV18	CASSPPGRPGWGYTF
NA	TRBV6-5	CASSAGQGSTDTQYF
NA	TRBV6-1	CASSVRHPPDTQYF
NA	TRBV18	CASSPRGQAVSTQYF
NA	TRBV28	CASRPSGGGLYNEQFF
NA	TRBV19	CASSPGFSGELFF
NA	TRBV28	CASIRGWNTEAFF
NA	TRBV18	CASSPLTTHRTGELFF
NA	TRBV7-3	CASSLGGWTNYNEQFF
NA	TRBV14	CASSQGGYRNEQFF
NA	TRBV2	CASSPQTLWDTQYF
NA	TRBV18	CASSPGQGRNTIYF
NA	TRBV5-1	CASSWDLAGGHTDTQYF
NA	TRBV7-7	CASRAGGRAGELFF
NA	TRBV11-3	CASSWYSTSEQFF
NA	TRBV7-6	CASSLGRPNTGELFF
once	TRBV12-5	CASGWAGEETQYF
NA	TRBV11-2	CASSLGPGQLGTEAFF
NA	TRBV7-9	CASSLVGTSGGNEQFF
NA	TRBV6-5	CASSYSRQNTEAFF
NA	TRBV7-9	CASSVGAGITDTQYF
NA	TRBV29-1	CSVQGASEKLFF
NA	TRBV13	CASSNSGFSYEQYF
NA	TRBV7-2	CASSPDSDQPQHF
NA	TRBV25-1	CASSEGSNSPLHF
NA	TRBV27	CASSPGQTNTGELFF
NA	TRBV5-1	CASSLVGGASSGNTIYF
NA	TRBV7-3	CASRQGAGGTDTQYF